This TCR beta chain was profiled in a study of cytomegalovirus exposure and HLA in healthy donors. On this clone: The antigen is not known.

Study outcomes and limitations: The authors later found TCR association rates varying by HLA locus, with DRB1 most and HLA-C fewest. When analyzed later, a missense DCLRE1C variant was found to be linked to TCR beta V- and J-gene trimming. Across donors, presence/absence analyses took sequencing depth to be roughly uniform. TRBV6-2, TRBV6-3 and other indistinguishable V segments were excluded.

CDR1 and CDR2 (germline): MNHNY, SVGAGI (reference sequence). CDR3 length: 15 amino acids. V gave up 2 bases and J gave up 2 bases, with 12 bases separating them. The PCR employed 60 Vbeta primers together with 13 Jbeta primers. Method: immunoSEQ multiplex PCR; TCRdb's copy keeps in-frame clones and lacks some. The sample has approximately 280,000 clones; just over 85% are singletons. The receptor was isolated from a man aged 40-50 years in good health and CMV-seropositive. The chain recombines TRBV6-6 with TRBJ1-1; D gene ambiguous. The sequenced sample consisted of PBMCs. The CDR3 bases are TGTGCCAGCAGTTACACCTCCGGGGTAAACACTGAAGCTTTCTTT. Amino acids: CASSYTSGVNTEAFF.